This T cell receptor (beta chain) derives from a study of T cells in tuberculosis. Sorting used thawed, overnight-rested PBMC stained with anti-CD3, a viability dye and GMM-loaded CD1B tetramer. The CD1B tetramers carried C32 glucose monomycolate purified from Rhodococcus equi. Generated by immunoSEQ multiplex PCR, the TCRdb table keeps only in-frame clones and is missing some. The sample holds 88,000 or so clones, about nine tenths seen once. Sequenced: CD1b-GMM tetramer-negative cells sorted from PBMCs. This TCR was recovered from an adult woman with latent tuberculosis.

CDR3 sequence (DNA): TGTGCCAGCAGCCAGCCGGGACTAGCGGGGGGCAATGAGCAGTTCTTC. Encoded protein: CASSQPGLAGGNEQFF. The chain has TRBV4-2 and TRBJ2-1; 15 bases are a match to TRBD2. Germline-derived CDR1 and CDR2 are LGHNA and YNFKEQ. The CDR3 sequence is 16 residues long. After removal of 3 bases from V and 6 bases from J, the junction contained 3 bases not matched to a gene.